This T cell receptor beta chain was identified in a study of CD4 and CD8 cells across lung adenocarcinoma regions. As concerns this clonotype: This could be a read error, since a much larger clone is one nucleotide away.

Trimming cost V 1 base and J 10 bases; bases outside gene matches: 6. This CDR3 spans 15 amino acids. In germline, CDR1 is MDHEN, CDR2 SYDVKM. TCRdb re-called the PCR reads with MiXCR, one entry per CDR3 protein. The table lists roughly 20,000 distinct CDR3 sequences, approximately 50% of them singletons. Sequencing was performed on CD8+ T cells from the center of a lung tumor. This TCR was recovered from a female donor with lung adenocarcinoma. The CD4 and CD8 labels of this study may be unreliable. This chain uses TRBV28 with TRBJ2-1; TRBD2 aligns across 11 bases. CDR3 region: CASSLSPSGRSEQFF. In DNA, the CDR3 is TGTGCCAGCAGTTTATCCCCTAGCGGGAGGTCCGAGCAGTTCTTC. The full variable domain, its missing parts supplied by reference TRBV28 and TRBJ2-1, is DVKVTQSSRYLVKRTGEKVFLECVQDMDHENMFWYRQDPGLGLRLIYFSYDVKMKEKGDIPEGYSVSREKKERFSLILESASTNQTSMYLCASSLSPSGRSEQFFGPGTRLTVL.